The 5 T cell receptor beta chains given below trace back to one sample, sequenced in a study of blood T cells in healthy people across ages. Using a J-beta primer mix together with a sample-barcoded 5' primer, a second PCR was run for roughly 7 to 12 cycles. MiXCR, applied by TCRdb to the 5' RACE reads, yields one record per CDR3 protein. This table has 850,000 to 1,000,000 distinct CDR3 sequences, around 46% appearing once. The material sequenced was blood. The receptor set was obtained from a young man in good health.

V gene TRBV11-2 combines with J gene TRBJ2-3; 8 bases agree with TRBD2. Germline trimming cut 2 bases from V and 7 bases from J; bases unmatched to any gene: 8. The V gene's germline CDR1 is SGHAT and CDR2 FQNNGV. The CDR3 covers 15 residues. Written as DNA, the CDR3 is TGTGCCAGCAGCTTAACGCGGGGGGAGGAAAATACGCAGTATTTT. Encoded protein: CASSLTRGEENTQYF.

The chain links TRBV12-3 or TRBV12-4 to TRBJ2-1, with D possibly matching TRBD2 (6 bases). Between the trimmed V and J ends, which lost 5 bases and 5 bases, there was a span of 19 bases. The CDR3 covers 16 residues. The CDR3 nucleotides are TGTGCCAGCAGTATAACCGGGGGACGGACCCACAATGAGCAGTTCTTC. Amino acids: CASSITGGRTHNEQFF.

In its sample, this clonotype was seen a few times. The chain recombines TRBV13 with TRBJ2-3; TRBD2 is a possible D gene (6 bases). There are 16 residues in the CDR3. The germline V gene encodes CDR1 PRHDT and CDR2 FYEKMQ (reference sequence). The V and J ends lost 2 bases and 6 bases respectively, with 18 bases between them. The CDR3: CASSLLAPGGWDTQYF. CDR3 bases: TGTGCCAGCAGCTTACTAGCGCCCGGCGGGTGGGATACGCAGTATTTT.

The rearrangement joins TRBV4-3 to TRBJ1-4; no clear D gene. This CDR3 is 16 amino acids long. V dropped 1 base and J dropped 4 bases, with 13 bases sitting between them. Germline values: CDR1 LGHNA, CDR2 YSLEER. The CDR3, as DNA: TGCGCCAGCAGCCAAGTCTTCGGACCCATTAATGAAAAACTGTTTTTT. Its translation is CASSQVFGPINEKLFF.

CDR3: CAMALSSYNEQFF. CDR3 DNA: TGTGCCATGGCGCTGAGCTCCTACAATGAGCAGTTCTTC. The chain has TRBV6-1 and TRBJ2-1, with D unclear. The CDR3 consists of 13 residues. The V end lost 10 bases, the J end lost 0 bases, and 10 bases lay between the germline ends. Per germline, CDR1 MNHNS and CDR2 SASEGT.